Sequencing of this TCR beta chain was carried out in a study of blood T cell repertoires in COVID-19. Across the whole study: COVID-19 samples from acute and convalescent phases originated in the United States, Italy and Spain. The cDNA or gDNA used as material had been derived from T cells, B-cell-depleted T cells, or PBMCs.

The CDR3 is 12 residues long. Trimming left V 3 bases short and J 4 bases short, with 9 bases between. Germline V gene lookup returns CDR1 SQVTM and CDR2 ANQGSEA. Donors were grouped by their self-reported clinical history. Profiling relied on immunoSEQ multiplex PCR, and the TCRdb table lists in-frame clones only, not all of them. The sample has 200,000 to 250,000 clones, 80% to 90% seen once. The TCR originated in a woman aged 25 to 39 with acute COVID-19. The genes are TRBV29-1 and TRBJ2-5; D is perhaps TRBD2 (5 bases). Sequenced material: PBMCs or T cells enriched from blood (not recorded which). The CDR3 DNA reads TGCAGCGTTGAGCTAGCCGGAGAGACCCAGTACTTC. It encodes CSVELAGETQYF.